This T cell receptor (beta chain) was identified in a study of T-cell memory formation after mild COVID-19. Background on the study: TCR clustering was largely donor specific. Study-level results: Cross-reactive memory appears to have joined, as suggested by some responding clones showing up in pre-infection memory.

MiXCR, run by TCRdb on the 5' RACE reads, gives a single entry per CDR3 protein. The data hold approximately 400,000 distinct CDR3 sequences, with roughly 18% observed a single time. This CDR3 contains 16 residues. CDR1 and CDR2 from the germline V gene are SEHNR and FQNEAQ (reference sequence). The V segment lost 1 base and the J segment 2 bases; nucleotides outside the gene matches: 5. With regard to this clonotype: Its antigen is currently unknown.

The clonotype was recovered from a man between 18 and 29 years old who had mild COVID-19 (a few samples of this study predate the infection). Cell type and time point are not known. This chain links TRBV7-9 with TRBJ2-1, with 7 bases fitting TRBD2. Sequencing was carried out using PBMCs or a T cell subset sorted from them (not recorded which). In DNA form, the CDR3 reads TGTGCCAGCAGCTTAGGAGCGGGACTAACCTACAATGAGCAGTTCTTC. Protein: CASSLGAGLTYNEQFF.